Each of the 8 T cell receptor beta chains below was sequenced from the same sample in a study of T cells in Graves' hyperthyroidism and ophthalmopathy. TCR beta CDR3 regions were amplified from RNA transcripts. HTBI primers were the set used in a first-round RT-PCR of the TCR CDR3. TCRdb re-analysed the multiplex PCR reads in MiXCR, keeping a single row per CDR3 protein. The table lists 500,000 to 600,000 distinct CDR3 sequences, around 15% of them singletons, with 18% in the top ten. Sequenced material: blood. The source is a woman aged 18-35 years with Graves' hyperthyroidism.

The sample holds many counts of this clonotype. The V and J genes are TRBV15 and TRBJ1-1; D gene unclear. The V end was cut by 1 base, the J end by 1 base, with 4 bases between. Per germline, CDR1 LNHNV and CDR2 YYDKDF (reference sequence). The CDR3 length is 13 residues. The CDR3 here is CATSRVRNTEAFF. In nucleotides, the CDR3 is TGTGCCACCAGCAGAGTCAGGAACACTGAAGCTTTCTTT.

V usage is TRBV6-5 and J usage is TRBJ2-6; D not resolved. V lost 8 bases, J lost 1 base, and 6 bases lay in between. CDR1 is MNHEY and CDR2 is SVGAGI in the germline V gene. This CDR3 has 13 residues. The CDR3 reads CASGLSGANVLTF. DNA for the CDR3: TGTGCCAGCGGTTTATCTGGGGCCAACGTCCTGACTTTC.

This clonotype was detected many times. This chain links TRBV11-2 with TRBJ2-5; the D is unclear. Trimming pared 7 bases from V and 5 bases from J, leaving 20 bases between. This CDR3 has 15 residues. CDR1 and CDR2 (germline): SGHAT, FQNNGV. The CDR3 here is CASNSDGYSGETQYF. Written as DNA, the CDR3 is TGTGCCAGCAACTCGGACGGTTATAGTGGGGAGACCCAGTACTTC.

The V call is TRBV20-1, the J call TRBJ2-1, with 9 bases lining up with TRBD2. J gave up 5 bases and V 3 bases, and 11 bases lay outside the gene matches. The CDR3 spans 16 residues. In germline, CDR1 is DFQATT, CDR2 SNEGSKA (reference sequence). CDR3 in DNA: TGCAGTGCTAGTTATATAGCGGGAGTAAGCCACAATGAGCAGTTCTTC. Its protein is CSASYIAGVSHNEQFF.

This clonotype occurred a few times. The chain combines TRBV24-1 with TRBJ2-3; 12 nucleotides match TRBD2. This CDR3 is built from 17 residues. With V trimmed by 0 bases and J by 3 bases, 3 bases remained unmatched. Germline CDR1 reads KGHDR; CDR2 reads SFDVKD. CDR3 coding DNA: TGTGCCACCAGTGATTTGACTAGCGGGAGGTCGACAGATACGCAGTATTTT. It specifies CATSDLTSGRSTDTQYF.

The chain recombines TRBV20-1 with TRBJ2-3; maybe TRBD2 (6 bases). The V and J ends lost 5 bases and 1 base respectively, with 13 bases between them. Per the germline V gene, CDR1 is DFQATT and CDR2 is SNEGSKA (reference sequence). The CDR3 has 14 residues. The CDR3 DNA is TGCAGTGCTCATAGCGGAATCCGCACAGATACGCAGTATTTT. Translating gives CSAHSGIRTDTQYF.

This chain uses TRBV5-1 with TRBJ1-1; weak D call: TRBD1 (5 bases). The CDR3 is 15 amino acids. V was shortened by 4 bases and J by 2 bases, with 15 bases between the two germline ends. In germline, CDR1 is SGHRS, CDR2 YFSETQ. CDR3: CASSREGVRNTEAFF. CDR3 coding DNA: TGCGCCAGCAGCCGTGAAGGGGTGCGAAACACTGAAGCTTTCTTT.

The gene calls are TRBV5-4 and TRBJ1-1; 9 bases align to TRBD1. Germline CDR1 is SGHNT and CDR2 is YYREEE (reference sequence). The CDR3 extends over 14 amino acids. V was pared by 4 bases and J by 10 bases, with 11 bases of the junction left unmatched. Here the CDR3 reads CASSIGTGSRRAFF. DNA of the CDR3: TGTGCCAGCAGCATCGGGACAGGGAGCCGACGAGCTTTCTTT.